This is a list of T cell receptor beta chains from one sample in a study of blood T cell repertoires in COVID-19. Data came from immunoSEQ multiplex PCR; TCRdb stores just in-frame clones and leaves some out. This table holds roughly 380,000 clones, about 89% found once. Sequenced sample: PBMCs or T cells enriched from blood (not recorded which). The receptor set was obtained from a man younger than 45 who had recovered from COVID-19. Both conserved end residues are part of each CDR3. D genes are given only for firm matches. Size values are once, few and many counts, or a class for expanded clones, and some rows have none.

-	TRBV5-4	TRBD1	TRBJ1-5	TGTGCCAGCAGCTTGACAGGGGGCGTCAGCAATCAGCCCCAGCATTTT	CASSLTGGVSNQPQHF
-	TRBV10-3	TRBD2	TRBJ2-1	TGTGCCATCAGTGGGGGGGGGAAAAGCTCCTACAATGAGCAGTTCTTC	CAISGGGKSSYNEQFF
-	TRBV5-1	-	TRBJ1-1	TGCGCCAGCAGCTTGGGGGGACAAGATGAAGCTTTCTTT	CASSLGGQDEAFF
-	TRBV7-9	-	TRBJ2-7	TGTGCCAGCAGCCCCCGAGGGCACGAGCAGTACTTC	CASSPRGHEQYF
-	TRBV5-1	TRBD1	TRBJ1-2	TGCGCCAGCAGTAGGGGGCCGAACTATGGCTACACCTTC	CASSRGPNYGYTF
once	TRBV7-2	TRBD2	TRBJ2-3	TGTGCCAGCAGCTTGGGACTAAGCACAGATACGCAGTATTTT	CASSLGLSTDTQYF
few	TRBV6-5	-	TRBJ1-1	TGTGCCAGCAGTTATTCCTTGAACACTGAAGCTTTCTTT	CASSYSLNTEAFF
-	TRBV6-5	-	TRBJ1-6	TGTGCCAGCAGTTACGGGAGTAGTACTTCACCCCTCCACTTT	CASSYGSSTSPLHF
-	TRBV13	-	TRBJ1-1	TGTGCCAGCAGCTCGTATAACACTGAAGCTTTCTTT	CASSSYNTEAFF
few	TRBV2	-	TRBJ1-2	TGTGCCAGCAGTGAAGGCGGCACCTCCTATGGCTACACCTTC	CASSEGGTSYGYTF
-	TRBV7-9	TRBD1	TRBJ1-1	TGTGCCAGCAGCCGGACAGGGAATTTCGGCACTGAAGCTTTCTTT	CASSRTGNFGTEAFF
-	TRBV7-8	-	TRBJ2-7	TGTGCCAGCAGCCCAGGCGAGGGGGACTACGAGCAGTACTTC	CASSPGEGDYEQYF
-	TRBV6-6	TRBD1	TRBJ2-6	TGTGCCAGCAACCAGGGGGCGGGTTCTGGGGCCAACGTCCTGACTTTC	CASNQGAGSGANVLTF
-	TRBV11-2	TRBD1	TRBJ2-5	TGTGCCAGCAGCTACGGACAGGGAAGGGAGACCCAGTACTTC	CASSYGQGRETQYF
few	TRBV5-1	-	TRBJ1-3	TGCGCCAGCTCGGGGGGGTTCCTCTCCTCTGGAAACACCATATATTTT	CASSGGFLSSGNTIYF
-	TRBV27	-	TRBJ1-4	TGTGCCAGCATGGGGGGTTCTAATGAAAAACTGTTTTTT	CASMGGSNEKLFF
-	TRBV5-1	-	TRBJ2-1	TGCGCCAGCAGCTTGGGCTCTCTAGACTCCTACAATGAGCAGTTCTTC	CASSLGSLDSYNEQFF
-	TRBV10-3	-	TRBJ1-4	TGTGCCATCAGCAGGGGATTGAATGAAAAACTGTTTTTT	CAISRGLNEKLFF
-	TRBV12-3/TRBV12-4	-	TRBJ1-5	TGTGCCAGCAGTTTGCAGGTGGATCAGCCCCAGCATTTT	CASSLQVDQPQHF
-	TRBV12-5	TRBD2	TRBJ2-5	TGTGCTAGTGGTTTGGTAATGGGGGGGGTGGAGACCCAGTACTTC	CASGLVMGGVETQYF
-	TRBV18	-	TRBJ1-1	TGTGCCAGCTCACCCAGGTGGGGGGGGGACACTGAAGCTTTCTTT	CASSPRWGGDTEAFF
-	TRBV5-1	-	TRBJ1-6	TGCGCCAGCAGCCGCTGGGCGGGGGATAATTCACCCCTCCACTTT	CASSRWAGDNSPLHF
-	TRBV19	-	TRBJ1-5	TGTGCCAGTAGGAACAGTATCAGACAGGGCAATCAGCCCCAGCATTTT	CASRNSIRQGNQPQHF
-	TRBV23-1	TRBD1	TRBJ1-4	TGCGCCAGCAGTCAATCATGGCAGGGGGCTGGAGAAAAACTGTTTTTT	CASSQSWQGAGEKLFF
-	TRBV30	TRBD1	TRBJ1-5	TGTGCCTGGAGTGCCACCGACAGGGTACGGCAGCCCCAGCATTTT	CAWSATDRVRQPQHF
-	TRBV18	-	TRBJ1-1	TGTGCCAGCTCACCAGGAAAGTCGGGAGTCGGCACTGAAGCTTTCTTT	CASSPGKSGVGTEAFF
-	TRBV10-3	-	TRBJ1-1	TGTGCCATCAGTGGGGCCCACGAGACTGAAGCTTTCTTT	CAISGAHETEAFF
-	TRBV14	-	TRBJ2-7	TGTGCCAGCAGCCATCTGACAACAAATTACGAGCAGTACTTC	CASSHLTTNYEQYF
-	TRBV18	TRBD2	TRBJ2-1	TGTGCCAGCTCACCGGGGGGGTTGAATGAGCAGTTCTTC	CASSPGGLNEQFF
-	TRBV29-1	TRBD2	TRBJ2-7	TGCAGCGCCCTACTAGCGGGGGCATTCCTCTCCTACGAGCAGTACTTC	CSALLAGAFLSYEQYF
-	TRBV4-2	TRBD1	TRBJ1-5	TGTGCCAGCAGCCGGGGACAGGATCAGCCCCAGCATTTT	CASSRGQDQPQHF
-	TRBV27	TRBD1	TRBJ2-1	TGTGCCAGCAGTCCCCGGGGACAGGGGGCCGTTTTAAGCTCCTACAATGAGCAGTTCTTC	CASSPRGQGAVLSSYNEQFF
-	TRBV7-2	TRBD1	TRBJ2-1	TGTGCCAGCAGCTTGTCGGGACAGGGGAACAATGAGCAGTTCTTC	CASSLSGQGNNEQFF
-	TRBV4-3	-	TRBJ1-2	TGCGCCAGCAGCCAAGTAGTGGCAGGGGTCTATGGCTACACCTTC	CASSQVVAGVYGYTF
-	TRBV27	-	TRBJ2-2	TGTGCCAGCAGTTTACGGGGGTTTAACACCGGGGAGCTGTTTTTT	CASSLRGFNTGELFF
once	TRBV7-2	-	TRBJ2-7	TGTGCCAGCAGTGGGCCAGGGTGGCAATCCCACGAGCAGTACTTC	CASSGPGWQSHEQYF
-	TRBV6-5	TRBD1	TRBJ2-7	TGTGCCAGCAGTACTAGGACAGGCGAGCAGTACTTC	CASSTRTGEQYF
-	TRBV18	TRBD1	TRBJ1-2	TGTGCCAGCTCACCATTGGGACAGGGCCATGGCTACACCTTC	CASSPLGQGHGYTF
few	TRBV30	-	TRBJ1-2	TGTGCCTGGAGGGGACTGGCAGGTGAAAACTATGGCTACACCTTC	CAWRGLAGENYGYTF
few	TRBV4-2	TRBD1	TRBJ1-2	TGTGCCAGCAGCCATAACGACAGGGTAACCACCTTC	CASSHNDRVTTF
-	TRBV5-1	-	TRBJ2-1	TGCGCCAGCAGCTTGGGAGGAGGGAACAACAATGAGCAGTTCTTC	CASSLGGGNNNEQFF
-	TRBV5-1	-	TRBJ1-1	TGCGCCAGCAGCTGGCTACAGGGAACTGAAGCTTTCTTT	CASSWLQGTEAFF
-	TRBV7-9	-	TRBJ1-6	TGTGCCAGCAGCTTAACTCCAGGGATGGATTCACCCCTCCACTTT	CASSLTPGMDSPLHF
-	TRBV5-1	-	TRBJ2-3	TGCGCCAGCAGCGACCCCCGAGCTGAGGGCACAGATACGCAGTATTTT	CASSDPRAEGTDTQYF
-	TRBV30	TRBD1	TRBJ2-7	TGTGCCTGGAGTCTGGGACAGGGGTTAGACGAGCAGTACTTC	CAWSLGQGLDEQYF
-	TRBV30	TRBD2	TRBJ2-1	TGTGCCTGGAAGTTTGATGGGGCTAGCGGGGGGAATAATGAGCAGTTCTTC	CAWKFDGASGGNNEQFF
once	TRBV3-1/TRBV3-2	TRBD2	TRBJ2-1	TGTGCCAGCAGCCCCCCGACTAGCGGGGGGGTCTATGAGCAGTTCTTC	CASSPPTSGGVYEQFF
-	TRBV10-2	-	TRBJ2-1	TGCGCCAGCACCCGGGGGGCTGGTAATGAGCAGTTCTTC	CASTRGAGNEQFF
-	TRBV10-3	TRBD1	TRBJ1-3	TGTGCCATCACCTGGACAGGGGGATTCTCTGGAAACACCATATATTTT	CAITWTGGFSGNTIYF
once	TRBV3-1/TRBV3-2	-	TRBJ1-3	TGTGCCAGCAGCCAAAACAGGGCCCCAGGAAACACCATATATTTT	CASSQNRAPGNTIYF
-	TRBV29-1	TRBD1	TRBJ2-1	TGCAGCGATCGGGACAGGGTCGGTGAGGAGTTCTTC	CSDRDRVGEEFF
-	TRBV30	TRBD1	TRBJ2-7	TGTGCCTACCTACCTGGGTCCCAGGGGGCTGGCGAGCAGTACTTC	CAYLPGSQGAGEQYF
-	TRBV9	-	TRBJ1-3	TGTGCCAGCAGCGGGGGGGGCAGCCCGTCCTCTGGAAACACCATATATTTT	CASSGGGSPSSGNTIYF
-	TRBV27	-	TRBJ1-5	TGTGCCAGCAGTTGGGGGGGTAGCAATCAGCCCCAGCATTTT	CASSWGGSNQPQHF
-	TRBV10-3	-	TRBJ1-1	TGTGCCATCAGTGATAGTGGGCGAGACACTGAAGCTTTCTTT	CAISDSGRDTEAFF
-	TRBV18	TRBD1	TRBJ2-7	TGTGCCAGCTCACCAGGACAGGGCAGGTTCGAGCAGTACTTC	CASSPGQGRFEQYF
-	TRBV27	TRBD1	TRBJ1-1	TGTGCCAGCAGTTCCAGGGGGCCCACTGAAGCTTTCTTT	CASSSRGPTEAFF
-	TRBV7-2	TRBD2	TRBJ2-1	TGTGCCAGCAGCTTAGCACTAGCGGGGGGAAATGAGCAGTTCTTC	CASSLALAGGNEQFF
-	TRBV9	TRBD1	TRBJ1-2	TGTGCCAGCAGCCCATGGACAGGGGGGAGATCTAACTATGGCTACACCTTC	CASSPWTGGRSNYGYTF
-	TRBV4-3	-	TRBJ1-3	TGCGCCAGCAGCCAAGTGGCGGAGGCTGGAAACACCATATATTTT	CASSQVAEAGNTIYF